This T cell receptor (beta chain) stems from a study of blood T cell repertoires in COVID-19. Study-wide context: Collection of acute and convalescent COVID-19 samples took place in the United States, Italy and Spain. PBMCs, B-cell-depleted T cells, or T cells were the source of the cDNA or gDNA that made up the material.

CDR3 size: 13 residues. Germline V gene data show CDR1 as SGHVS and CDR2 as FQNEAQ. The V end was cut by 5 bases, the J end by 4 bases, with 11 bases between. Original handling: Amplified reference gene primers provided the basis for estimating nucleated cell counts. Clones were sequenced by immunoSEQ multiplex PCR, and TCRdb holds only the in-frame ones, with some missing. The V and J calls and clone size come from that table; D and trimming were worked out from the DNA. The sample records around 280,000 clones, around nine tenths being singletons. Sequences were obtained from peripheral blood. The chain couples TRBV7-8 to TRBJ1-2; D unresolved. The source is an older man with acute or convalescent COVID-19. CDR3: CASSITDSYGYTF. The CDR3 coding sequence is TGTGCCAGCAGCATTACAGATTCCTATGGCTACACCTTC. Combining the CDR3 with reference TRBV7-8 and TRBJ1-2 gives the whole variable domain GAGVSQSPRYKVAKRGQDVALRCDPISGHVSLFWYQQALGQGPEFLTYFQNEAQLDKSGLPSDRFFAERPEGSVSTLKIQRTQQEDSAVYLCASSITDSYGYTFGSGTRLTVV.